This T cell receptor beta chain comes out of a study of T cells in Graves' hyperthyroidism and ophthalmopathy. Study at large: Peripheral blood was drawn at first diagnosis, prior to all treatment.

Germline-derived CDR1 and CDR2 are LGHNA and YSLEER. This CDR3 is 16 amino acids long. The V gene end was trimmed by 0 bases and the J gene end by 2 bases; junction bases not matched to a gene: 4. This clonotype was found a few times. Its target is unknown. Those patients with uncontrolled infection, other autoimmune disease, pregnancy or lactation were excluded. Overall study findings and caveats: Ophthalmopathy stood apart from stable hyperthyroidism in a 13 V-J model. The majority of expanded thyroid clonotypes above 0.001 also appeared in blood.

TCR beta CDR3 region amplification was performed from RNA transcripts. TCR CDR3 regions were first amplified by RT-PCR with HTBI primers. TCRdb fed the multiplex PCR reads into MiXCR, producing one record per CDR3 protein. The repertoire includes about 420,000 distinct CDR3 sequences, roughly 13% of them detected once, and less than 6.5% sits in the top ten. The sequence came from a young woman with Graves' hyperthyroidism. The specimen was blood. The chain uses TRBV4-3 and TRBJ2-1, with 7 nucleotides matching TRBD2. CDR3 sequence (DNA): TGCGCCAGCAGCCAAGAGCTAGCGGAGCCCTACAATGAGCAGTTCTTC. Amino acids: CASSQELAEPYNEQFF.